The 26 T cell receptor beta chains below all came from one sample that was sequenced in a study of cytomegalovirus exposure and HLA in healthy donors. The PCR ran on 60 Vbeta and 13 Jbeta primers. Some clones are missing from TCRdb's copy, which holds only in-frame ones; the method was immunoSEQ multiplex PCR. The sample lists roughly 190,000 clones; over 70% were seen once. Sequences were obtained from PBMCs. Receptor source: a female donor in good health and CMV-seronegative.

This chain links TRBV18 with TRBJ1-3, with D uncertain. This CDR3 comprises 17 residues. V was trimmed by 2 bases and J by 0 bases, leaving 14 bases between them. Germline loops: CDR1 KGHSH, CDR2 LQKENI. DNA for the CDR3: TGTGCCAGCTCACCATTAGACACGCTAACCTCTGGAAACACCATATATTTT. Its protein is CASSPLDTLTSGNTIYF.

J is TRBJ2-2 and V is TRBV4-3; D gene uncertain. From germline, CDR1 is LGHNA and CDR2 YSLEER. V shed 6 bases and J shed 6 bases, with 5 bases lying between them. The CDR3 has 11 amino acids. The CDR3 DNA reads TGCGCCAGCAGTCTATCCGGGGAGCTGTTTTTT. Translated: CASSLSGELFF.

The chain is built from TRBV7-3 and TRBJ2-1; 8 bases align to TRBD2. The CDR3 is 14 residues long. Trimming at V came to 3 bases and at J to 7 bases, leaving 5 bases not matched to a gene. The germline CDR1 and CDR2 sequences are SGHTA and FQGTGA. This chain's CDR3 is CASSLGGRSNEQFF. The DNA for the CDR3 is TGTGCCAGCAGCTTGGGCGGGAGGAGTAATGAGCAGTTCTTC.

The genes are TRBV5-6 and TRBJ2-3; 7 bases fit TRBD2. The ends lost 4 bases at V and 2 bases at J; junction bases unmatched: 19. This CDR3 contains 19 residues. CDR1 is SGHDT and CDR2 is YYEEEE in the germline V gene. In DNA form, the CDR3 reads TGTGCCAGCAGCCCGGTGGGTGGGGGGGGAAAGAGGATCACAGATACGCAGTATTTT. Protein sequence: CASSPVGGGGKRITDTQYF.

J is TRBJ2-5 and V is TRBV9; D call uncertain. This CDR3 contains 14 residues. The germline V and J ends were trimmed by 1 base and 5 bases, with 12 bases remaining between them. Germline V gene data show CDR1 as SGDLS and CDR2 as YYNGEE. The CDR3 DNA reads as TGTGCCAGCAGCGTATCATCCGGGTGGGAGACCCAGTACTTC. Translation: CASSVSSGWETQYF.

The chain carries TRBV27 and TRBJ2-3; D is undetermined. Trimming took off 5 bases at V and 3 bases at J, with 9 bases between the two ends. CDR3 size: 13 residues. Germline V gene lookup returns CDR1 MNHEY and CDR2 SMNVEV (reference sequence). The CDR3 region has the DNA TGTGCCAGCAGTCCCTATCTAACAGATACGCAGTATTTT. Residues: CASSPYLTDTQYF.

The chain has TRBV15 and TRBJ2-1; a possible D gene is TRBD2 (6 bases). The CDR3 length is 15 residues. Between the trimmed V and J ends, which lost 4 bases and 7 bases, there was a span of 17 bases. CDR1 is LNHNV, CDR2 YYDKDF, per germline (reference sequence). The CDR3 here is CATSNPPGGENEQFF. The CDR3, as DNA: TGTGCCACCAGCAACCCCCCTGGCGGGGAAAATGAGCAGTTCTTC.

CDR3 loop: CASSLRFGDRNTEAFF. The CDR3 DNA is TGTGCCAGCAGCTTAAGATTCGGGGACAGGAACACTGAAGCTTTCTTT. The J gene is TRBJ1-1, the V gene TRBV11-2; 7 nucleotides align to TRBD1. Germline V gene sequence: CDR1 SGHAT, CDR2 FQNNGV. Unmatched junction bases numbered 7, after V lost 2 bases and J lost 1 base. The length of the CDR3 is 16 residues.

This clone was counted once. The chain carries TRBV7-6 and TRBJ1-2; perhaps TRBD1 as D (5 bases). Trimming removed 1 base from V and 2 bases from J, with 14 bases in between. The germline gives CDR1 SGHVS, CDR2 FNYEAQ. This CDR3 has 16 amino acids. CDR3 coding DNA: TGTGCCAGCAGCTTAGGGAGGGGTGGGGTGAACTATGGCTACACCTTC. Translating it yields CASSLGRGGVNYGYTF.

The chain has TRBV6-5 and TRBJ1-4; weak D call: TRBD1 (5 bases). Germline V gene sequence: CDR1 MNHEY, CDR2 SVGAGI. Deletions cut 2 bases from V and 8 bases from J, with 18 bases between. The CDR3 consists of 16 residues. The CDR3, as DNA: TGTGCCAGCAGTTACAATTATGACAGAGTACGAGAAAAACTGTTTTTT. This sequence encodes CASSYNYDRVREKLFF.

The CDR3 nucleotides read TGCGCCAGCAGCCTTTCACAGACAGGGGGAAGCAATCAGCCCCAGCATTTT. The encoded protein is CASSLSQTGGSNQPQHF. The chain combines TRBV4-1 with TRBJ1-5, with 9 bases aligning to TRBD1. CDR1 is MGHRA and CDR2 is YSYEKL in the germline V gene. V was clipped by 4 bases and J by 1 base; unmatched bases: 8. There are 17 residues in the CDR3.

The rearrangement links TRBV7-9 to TRBJ2-2; 16 positions agree with TRBD2. After removal of 8 bases from V and 2 bases from J, the junction contained 8 bases not matched to a gene. The CDR3 length is 18 residues. Germline loops: CDR1 SEHNR, CDR2 FQNEAQ (reference sequence). DNA of the CDR3: TGTGCCAGCGGGACTAGCGGGGGGGCTTGGGATAACACCGGGGAGCTGTTTTTT. Its translation is CASGTSGGAWDNTGELFF.

The chain joins TRBV18 to TRBJ1-3, with D maybe TRBD1 (5 bases). In germline, CDR1 is KGHSH, CDR2 LQKENI. There are 16 residues in the CDR3. The ends were cut back, 4 bases at V and 0 bases at J, with 13 bases in the middle. The CDR3 nucleotides are TGTGCCAGCTCACTAGACAGACGCTCCTCTGGAAACACCATATATTTT. Its translation is CASSLDRRSSGNTIYF.

The chain links TRBV7-9 to TRBJ2-1; D perhaps matches TRBD1 (5 bases). Germline V gene lookup returns CDR1 SEHNR and CDR2 FQNEAQ (reference sequence). Trimming left V 3 bases short and J 7 bases short, with 10 bases between. The CDR3 spans 13 residues. The CDR3 sequence: CASSFPGQNEQFF. The CDR3 DNA reads TGTGCCAGCAGCTTCCCAGGGCAAAATGAGCAGTTCTTC.

The V call is TRBV30, the J call TRBJ1-6, with D perhaps matching TRBD1 (5 bases). The germline V and J ends were trimmed by 1 base and 1 base, with 14 bases remaining between them. Germline V CDR1 and CDR2: GTSNPN, SVGIG (reference sequence). This CDR3 contains 17 residues. The CDR3 reads CAWSGRAGRSYNSPLHF. CDR3 in DNA: TGTGCCTGGAGTGGGCGGGCAGGGAGGTCCTATAATTCACCCCTCCACTTT.

This clone turned up a few times. This chain links TRBV5-1 with TRBJ1-1; D might be TRBD1 (6 bases). The CDR3 is 15 residues long. Germline CDR1 and CDR2: SGHRS and YFSETQ. Trimming stripped 3 bases from V and 1 base from J, with 13 bases between. The CDR3, as DNA: TGCGCCAGCAGCTCATCGACAGGTTCGAACACTGAAGCTTTCTTT. This gives the protein CASSSSTGSNTEAFF.

This chain uses TRBV7-9 with TRBJ1-4; TRBD1 aligns across 7 bases. CDR3 length: 16 amino acids. The trim removed 5 bases at V and 4 bases at J, leaving 10 bases unmatched. The germline V gene has CDR1 SEHNR and CDR2 FQNEAQ (reference sequence). This CDR3 is CASSPLGTVNNEKLFF. Here the CDR3 DNA reads TGTGCCAGCAGCCCTCTAGGGACAGTGAATAATGAAAAACTGTTTTTT.

This rearrangement joins TRBV29-1 to TRBJ1-1; D gene ambiguous. Per germline, CDR1 SQVTM and CDR2 ANQGSEA. Between the trimmed V and J ends, which lost 1 base and 1 base, there was a span of 7 bases. The CDR3 covers 13 residues. The CDR3 nucleotides read TGCAGCGTTGAAGGTATACAGAACACTGAAGCTTTCTTT. It specifies CSVEGIQNTEAFF.

This clone was recorded once. The chain uses TRBV19 and TRBJ2-2, with D perhaps TRBD1 (6 bases). Germline loops: CDR1 LNHDA, CDR2 SQIVND (reference sequence). V lost 3 bases to trimming and J lost 5 bases, with 13 bases between them. This CDR3 contains 15 residues. The CDR3 DNA is TGTGCCAGTAGTATTTTACAGGGTCGTACCGGGGAGCTGTTTTTT. It codes for CASSILQGRTGELFF.

The chain employs TRBV20-1 and TRBJ2-7; D unclear. This CDR3 comprises 11 residues. Germline lookup yields CDR1 DFQATT and CDR2 SNEGSKA (reference sequence). V was clipped by 4 bases and J by 4 bases, with 8 bases between them. In DNA form, the CDR3 reads TGCAGTGCTAAGCGCTCATACGAGCAGTACTTC. It codes for CSAKRSYEQYF.

The chain uses TRBV28 and TRBJ2-7, with a weak D call TRBD1 (5 bases). The CDR3 has 11 amino acids. V lost 2 bases and J lost 7, with 6 bases in between. Germline loops: CDR1 MDHEN, CDR2 SYDVKM. The CDR3 region is CASSLRGEQYF. The CDR3, as DNA: TGTGCCAGCAGTTTAAGGGGAGAGCAGTACTTC.

The chain joins TRBV18 to TRBJ1-6; tentative D call: TRBD1 (5 bases). Deletions cut 3 bases from V and 11 bases from J, with 11 bases between. Germline V gives CDR1 KGHSH, CDR2 LQKENI. This CDR3 has 13 amino acids. The CDR3 sequence is CASSPDSNTPLHF. The CDR3 region has the DNA TGTGCCAGCTCACCTGACAGCAACACACCCCTCCACTTT.

CDR3 coding DNA: TGTGCCAGCAGTGGACAGGGGATAAATCAGCCCCAGCATTTT. Encoded protein: CASSGQGINQPQHF. The chain couples TRBV2 to TRBJ1-5; 8 nucleotides agree with TRBD1. The J segment lost 4 bases and the V segment lost 4 bases, leaving 3 bases of the junction unmatched. The length of the CDR3 is 14 residues. Germline V gene sequence: CDR1 SNHLY, CDR2 FYNNEI.

The J gene is TRBJ2-2, the V gene TRBV6-1; no reliable D call. V was cut by 2 bases and J by 5 bases, with 6 bases left in between. This CDR3 spans 13 amino acids. Per the germline V gene, CDR1 is MNHNS and CDR2 is SASEGT. The CDR3 here is CASSESQTGELFF. CDR3 DNA sequence: TGTGCCAGCAGTGAAAGTCAGACCGGGGAGCTGTTTTTT.

For this clone: The sample holds other DNA sequences that translate to the same CDR3. The rearrangement links TRBV7-2 to TRBJ1-1; possibly TRBD1 for D (5 bases). This CDR3 has 15 amino acids. Germline CDR1 reads SGHTA; CDR2 reads FQGNSA. V was trimmed by 4 bases and J by 2 bases, leaving 14 bases between them. The CDR3: CASSSRTGVNTEAFF. DNA for the CDR3: TGTGCCAGCAGCTCCCGGACGGGGGTTAACACTGAAGCTTTCTTT.

The chain has TRBV5-4 and TRBJ1-2, with 7 positions matching TRBD1. Per germline, CDR1 SGHNT and CDR2 YYREEE (reference sequence). Trimming at V came to 5 bases and at J to 4 bases, leaving 8 bases not matched to a gene. The CDR3 is 14 amino acids. The CDR3 nucleotides read TGTGCCAGCAGACTCAACAGGGGAGGCTATGGCTACACCTTC. Translated: CASRLNRGGYGYTF. Together with reference TRBV5-4 and TRBJ1-2, the CDR3 gives the full variable domain: ETGVTQSPTHLIKTRGQQVTLRCSSQSGHNTVSWYQQALGQGPQFIFQYYREEENGRGNFPPRFSGLQFPNYSSELNVNALELDDSALYLCASRLNRGGYGYTFGSGTRLTVV.